This TCR beta chain was sequenced for a study of a mutant IDH1 vaccine in newly diagnosed glioma. Whole-study context: It was radiotherapy, temozolomide, or both that patients received previously, with most receiving both.

With respect to this clone: Its antigen remains unidentified.

Sample time point: week 5, during vaccination. Vaccinated patients received 300 ug of mutant IDH1 20-mer peptide per dose, with topical imiquimod. Tumors from donors were new WHO grade 3 or 4 IDH1-mutant astrocytomas with ATRX loss. Assay: immunoSEQ multiplex PCR; the TCRdb copy retains only in-frame clones and omits some. In the table there are about 75,000 clones, about 91% of which are singletons. The TCR originated in a woman between 50 and 59 years old with glioma. Sequences were derived from PBMCs, sampled from a glioma patient whose treatment included an IDH1 peptide vaccine.

CDR3 nucleotide sequence: TGCGCCAGCAGCTTCAGGGTCCCCTACGAGCAGTACTTC. Amino acids: CASSFRVPYEQYF. The chain is built from TRBV5-1 and TRBJ2-7; D is perhaps TRBD1 (5 bases). The CDR3 contains 13 residues. From germline, CDR1 is SGHRS and CDR2 YFSETQ. V lost 2 bases, J lost 2 bases, and 8 bases lay in between.